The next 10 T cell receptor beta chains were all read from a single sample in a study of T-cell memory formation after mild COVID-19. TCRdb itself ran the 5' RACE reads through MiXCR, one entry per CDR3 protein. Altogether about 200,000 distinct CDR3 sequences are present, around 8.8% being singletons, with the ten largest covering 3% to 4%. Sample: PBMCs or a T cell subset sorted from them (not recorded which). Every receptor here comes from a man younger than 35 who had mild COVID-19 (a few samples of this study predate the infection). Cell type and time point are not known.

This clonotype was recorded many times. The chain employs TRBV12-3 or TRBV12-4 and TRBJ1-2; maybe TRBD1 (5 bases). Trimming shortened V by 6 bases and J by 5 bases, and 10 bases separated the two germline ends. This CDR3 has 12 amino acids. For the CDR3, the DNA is TGTGCCAGCAGGATGCGGGGGTATGGCTACACCTTC. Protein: CASRMRGYGYTF.

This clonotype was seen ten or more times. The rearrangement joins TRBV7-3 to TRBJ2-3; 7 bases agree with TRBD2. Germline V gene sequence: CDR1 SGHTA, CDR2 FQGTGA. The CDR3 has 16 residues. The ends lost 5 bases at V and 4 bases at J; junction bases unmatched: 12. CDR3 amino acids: CASSAYASGPPDTQYF. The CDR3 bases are TGTGCCAGCAGCGCCTACGCTAGCGGACCGCCAGATACGCAGTATTTT.

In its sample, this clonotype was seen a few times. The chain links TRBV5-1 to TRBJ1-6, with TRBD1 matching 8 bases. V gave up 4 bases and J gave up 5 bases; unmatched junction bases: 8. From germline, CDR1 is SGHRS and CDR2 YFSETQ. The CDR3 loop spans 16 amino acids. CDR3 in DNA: TGCGCCAGCAGCATCGGACAGGGTGACAATAATTCACCCCTCCACTTT. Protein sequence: CASSIGQGDNNSPLHF.

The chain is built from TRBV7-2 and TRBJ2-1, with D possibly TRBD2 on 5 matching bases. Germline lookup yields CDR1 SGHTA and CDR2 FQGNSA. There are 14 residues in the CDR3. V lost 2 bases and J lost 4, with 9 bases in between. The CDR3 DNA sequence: TGTGCCAGCAGCTTATCTCCGGGGTACAATGAGCAGTTCTTC. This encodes CASSLSPGYNEQFF. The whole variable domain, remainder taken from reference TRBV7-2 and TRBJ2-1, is GAGVSQSPSNKVTEKGKDVELRCDPISGHTALYWYRQSLGQGLEFLIYFQGNSAPDKSGLPSDRFSAERTGGSVSTLTIQRTQQEDSAVYLCASSLSPGYNEQFFGPGTRLTVL.

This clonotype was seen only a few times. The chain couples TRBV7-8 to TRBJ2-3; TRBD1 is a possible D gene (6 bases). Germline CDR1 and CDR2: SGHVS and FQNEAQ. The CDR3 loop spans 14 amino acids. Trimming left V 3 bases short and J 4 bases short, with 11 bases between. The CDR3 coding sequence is TGTGCCAGCAGCTTTGGACAGAGGGCAGATACGCAGTATTTT. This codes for CASSFGQRADTQYF.

CDR3 sequence (DNA): TGTGCCACCAGCCGGACCGGCCTTAGCAATCAGCCCCAGCATTTT. Translation: CATSRTGLSNQPQHF. The V gene is TRBV15, the J gene TRBJ1-5; D unclear. The CDR3 has 15 amino acids. The ends were cut back, 5 bases at V and 0 bases at J, with 11 bases in the middle. Germline CDR1 reads LNHNV; CDR2 reads YYDKDF (reference sequence).

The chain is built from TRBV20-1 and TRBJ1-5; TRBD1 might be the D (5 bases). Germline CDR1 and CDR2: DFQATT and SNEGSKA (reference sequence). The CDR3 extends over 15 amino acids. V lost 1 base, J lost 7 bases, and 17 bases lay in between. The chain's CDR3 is CSARVSGMTEQPQHF. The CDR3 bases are TGCAGTGCTAGAGTGTCCGGGATGACAGAACAGCCCCAGCATTTT.

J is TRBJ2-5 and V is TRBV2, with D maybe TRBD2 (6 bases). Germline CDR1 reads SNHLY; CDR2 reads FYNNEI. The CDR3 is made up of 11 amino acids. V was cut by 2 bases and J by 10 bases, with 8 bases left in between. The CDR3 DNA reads TGTGCCAGCAGTGAACGGGGGAACCAGTACTTC. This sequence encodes CASSERGNQYF. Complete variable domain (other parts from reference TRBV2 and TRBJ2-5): EPEVTQTPSHQVTQMGQEVILRCVPISNHLYFYWYRQILGQKVEFLVSFYNNEISEKSEIFDDQFSVERPDGSNFTLKIRSTKLEDSAMYFCASSERGNQYFGPGTRLLVL.

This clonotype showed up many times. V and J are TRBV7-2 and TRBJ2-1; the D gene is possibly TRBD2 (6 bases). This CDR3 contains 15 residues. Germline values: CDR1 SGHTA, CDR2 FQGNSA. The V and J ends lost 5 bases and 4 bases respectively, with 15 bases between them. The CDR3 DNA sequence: TGTGCCAGCAGCCGGGACTTCTCGCCTTACAATGAGCAGTTCTTC. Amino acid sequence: CASSRDFSPYNEQFF.

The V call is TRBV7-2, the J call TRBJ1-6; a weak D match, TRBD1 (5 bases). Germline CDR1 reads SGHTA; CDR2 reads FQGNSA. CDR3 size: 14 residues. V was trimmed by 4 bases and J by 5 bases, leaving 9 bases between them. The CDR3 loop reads CASSSGTDNSPLHF. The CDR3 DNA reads TGTGCCAGCAGCTCCGGGACGGATAATTCACCCCTCCACTTT.